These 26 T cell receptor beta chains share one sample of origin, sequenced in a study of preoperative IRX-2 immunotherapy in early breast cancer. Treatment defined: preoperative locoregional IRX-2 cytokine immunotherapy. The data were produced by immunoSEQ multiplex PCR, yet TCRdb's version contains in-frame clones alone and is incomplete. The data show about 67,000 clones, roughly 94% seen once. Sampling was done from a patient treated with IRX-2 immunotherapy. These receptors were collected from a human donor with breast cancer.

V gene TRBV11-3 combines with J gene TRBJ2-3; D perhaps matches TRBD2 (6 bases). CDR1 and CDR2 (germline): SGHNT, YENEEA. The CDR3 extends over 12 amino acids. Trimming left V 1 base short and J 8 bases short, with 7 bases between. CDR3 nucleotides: TGTGCCAGCAGCTTAGTCGGGGGTACGCAGTATTTT. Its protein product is CASSLVGGTQYF.

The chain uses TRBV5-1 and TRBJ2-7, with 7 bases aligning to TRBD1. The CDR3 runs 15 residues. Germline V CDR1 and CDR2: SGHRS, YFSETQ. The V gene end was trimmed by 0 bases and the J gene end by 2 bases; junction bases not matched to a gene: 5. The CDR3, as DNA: TGCGCCAGCAGCTTGGGGCCGGACAGGCCCTACGAGCAGTACTTC. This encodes CASSLGPDRPYEQYF.

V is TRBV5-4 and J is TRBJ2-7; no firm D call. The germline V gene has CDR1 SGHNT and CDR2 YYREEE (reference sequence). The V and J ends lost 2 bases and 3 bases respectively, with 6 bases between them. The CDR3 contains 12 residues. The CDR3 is CASSFADYEQYF. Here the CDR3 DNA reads TGTGCCAGCAGCTTCGCGGACTACGAGCAGTACTTC.

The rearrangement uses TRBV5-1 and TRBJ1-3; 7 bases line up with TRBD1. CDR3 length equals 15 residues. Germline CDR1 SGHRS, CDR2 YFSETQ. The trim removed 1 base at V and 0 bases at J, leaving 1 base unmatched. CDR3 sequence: CASSLTGDSGNTIYF. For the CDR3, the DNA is TGCGCCAGCAGCTTGACAGGGGACTCTGGAAACACCATATATTTT.

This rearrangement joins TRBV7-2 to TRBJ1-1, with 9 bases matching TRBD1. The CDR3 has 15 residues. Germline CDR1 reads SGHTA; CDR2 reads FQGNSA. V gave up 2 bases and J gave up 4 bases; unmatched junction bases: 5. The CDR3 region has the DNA TGTGCCAGCAGCTTATTTAGACAGGGGGGCACTGAAGCTTTCTTT. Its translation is CASSLFRQGGTEAFF.

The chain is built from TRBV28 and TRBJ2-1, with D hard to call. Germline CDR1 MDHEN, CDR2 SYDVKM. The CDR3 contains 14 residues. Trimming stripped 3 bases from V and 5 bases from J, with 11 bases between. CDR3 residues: CASSFADWHNEQFF. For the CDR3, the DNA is TGTGCCAGCAGTTTCGCCGACTGGCACAATGAGCAGTTCTTC.

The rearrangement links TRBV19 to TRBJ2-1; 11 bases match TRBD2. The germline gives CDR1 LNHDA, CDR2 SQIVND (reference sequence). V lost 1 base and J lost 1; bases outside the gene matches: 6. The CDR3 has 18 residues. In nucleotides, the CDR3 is TGTGCCAGTAGTATAGGTGTTAGCGGGAGGGAGTCCTACAATGAGCAGTTCTTC. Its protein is CASSIGVSGRESYNEQFF.

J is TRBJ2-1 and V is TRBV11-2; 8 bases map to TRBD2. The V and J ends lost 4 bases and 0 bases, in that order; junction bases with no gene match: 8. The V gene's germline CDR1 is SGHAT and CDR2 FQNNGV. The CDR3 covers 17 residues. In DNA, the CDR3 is TGTGCCAGCAGCTCGATGCAGGGACTAGTCTCCTACAATGAGCAGTTCTTC. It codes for CASSSMQGLVSYNEQFF.

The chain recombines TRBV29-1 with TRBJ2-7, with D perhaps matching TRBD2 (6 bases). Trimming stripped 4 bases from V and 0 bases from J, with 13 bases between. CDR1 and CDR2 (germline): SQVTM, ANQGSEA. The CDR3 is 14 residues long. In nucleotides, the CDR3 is TGCAGCGTTGGGGGACTCCTAAGCTCCTACGAGCAGTACTTC. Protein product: CSVGGLLSSYEQYF.

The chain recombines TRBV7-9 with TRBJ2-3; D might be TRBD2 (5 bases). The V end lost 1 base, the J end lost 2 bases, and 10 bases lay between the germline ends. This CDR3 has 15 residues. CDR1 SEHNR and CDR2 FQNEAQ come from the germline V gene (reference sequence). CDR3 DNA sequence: TGTGCCAGCAGCTTAGGTGCGGGTAACACAGATACGCAGTATTTT. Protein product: CASSLGAGNTDTQYF.

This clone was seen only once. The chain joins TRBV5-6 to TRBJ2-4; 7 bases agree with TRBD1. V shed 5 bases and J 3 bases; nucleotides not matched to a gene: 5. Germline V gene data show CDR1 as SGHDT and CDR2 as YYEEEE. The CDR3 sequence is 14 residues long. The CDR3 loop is CASRRTGYKNIQYF. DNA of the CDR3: TGTGCCAGCAGGAGGACAGGTTACAAAAACATTCAGTACTTC.

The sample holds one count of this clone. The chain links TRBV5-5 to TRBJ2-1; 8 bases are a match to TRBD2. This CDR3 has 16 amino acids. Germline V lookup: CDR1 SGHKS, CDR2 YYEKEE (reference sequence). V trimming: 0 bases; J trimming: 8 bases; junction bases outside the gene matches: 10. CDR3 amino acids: CASSLAGRGGNHEQFF. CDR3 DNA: TGTGCCAGCAGCTTGGCCGGACGGGGGGGAAATCATGAGCAGTTCTTC.

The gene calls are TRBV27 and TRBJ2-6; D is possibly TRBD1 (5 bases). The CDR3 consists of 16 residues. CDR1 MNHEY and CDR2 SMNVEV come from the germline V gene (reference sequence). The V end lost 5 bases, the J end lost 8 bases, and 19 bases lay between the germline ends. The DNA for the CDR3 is TGTGCCAGCAGTCCGGTTCCAAAGGGGAACACCAACGTCCTGACTTTC. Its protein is CASSPVPKGNTNVLTF.

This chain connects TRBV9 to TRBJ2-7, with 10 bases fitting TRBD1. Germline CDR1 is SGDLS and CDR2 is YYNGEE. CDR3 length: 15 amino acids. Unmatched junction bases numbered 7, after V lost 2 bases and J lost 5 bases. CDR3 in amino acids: CASSVAGQGIHEQYF. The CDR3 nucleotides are TGTGCCAGCAGCGTCGCGGGACAGGGGATCCACGAGCAGTACTTC.

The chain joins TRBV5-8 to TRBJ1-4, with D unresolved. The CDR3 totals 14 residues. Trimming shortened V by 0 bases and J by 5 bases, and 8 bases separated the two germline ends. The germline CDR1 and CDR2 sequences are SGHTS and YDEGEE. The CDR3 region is CASSLGRSNEKLFF. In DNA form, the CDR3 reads TGTGCCAGCAGCTTGGGGCGGTCGAATGAAAAACTGTTTTTT.

The CDR3 region has the DNA TGTGCCAGCAGCCAAGGGCTAGCGGAAATAGGGGGGGATACGCAGTATTTT. Amino acid sequence: CASSQGLAEIGGDTQYF. The chain recombines TRBV4-2 with TRBJ2-3; weak D call: TRBD2 (7 bases). This CDR3 is built from 17 residues. V lost 1 base, J lost 6 bases, and 20 bases lay in between. The V gene's germline CDR1 is LGHNA and CDR2 YNFKEQ.

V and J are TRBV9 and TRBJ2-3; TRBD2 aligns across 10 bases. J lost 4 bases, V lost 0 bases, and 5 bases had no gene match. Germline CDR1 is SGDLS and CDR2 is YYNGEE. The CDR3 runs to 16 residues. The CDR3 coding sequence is TGTGCCAGCAGCGTAGGAGCGGGGGGGCGATCAGATACGCAGTATTTT. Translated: CASSVGAGGRSDTQYF. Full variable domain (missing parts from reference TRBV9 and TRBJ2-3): DSGVTQTPKHLITATGQRVTLRCSPRSGDLSVYWYQQSLDQGLQFLIQYYNGEERAKGNILERFSAQQFPDLHSELNLSSLELGDSALYFCASSVGAGGRSDTQYFGPGTRLTVL.

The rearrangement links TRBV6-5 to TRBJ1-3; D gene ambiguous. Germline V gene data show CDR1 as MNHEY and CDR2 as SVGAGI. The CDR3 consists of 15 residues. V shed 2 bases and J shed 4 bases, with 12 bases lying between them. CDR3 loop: CASSYLPRGGNTIYF. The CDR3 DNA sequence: TGTGCCAGCAGTTACCTCCCCCGGGGAGGAAACACCATATATTTT.

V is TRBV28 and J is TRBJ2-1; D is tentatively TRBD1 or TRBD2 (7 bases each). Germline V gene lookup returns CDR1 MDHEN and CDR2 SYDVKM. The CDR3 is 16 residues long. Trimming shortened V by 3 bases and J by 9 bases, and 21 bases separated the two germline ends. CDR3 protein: CASSLGRGEGRREQFF. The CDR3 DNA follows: TGTGCCAGCAGTTTGGGCAGGGGGGAGGGCCGTCGTGAGCAGTTCTTC.

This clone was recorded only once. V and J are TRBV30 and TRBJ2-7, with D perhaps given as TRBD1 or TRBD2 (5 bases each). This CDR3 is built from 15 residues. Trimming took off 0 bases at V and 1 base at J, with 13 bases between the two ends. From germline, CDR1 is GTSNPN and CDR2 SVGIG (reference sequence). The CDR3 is CAWSVRGTGSYEQYF. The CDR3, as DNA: TGTGCCTGGAGTGTACGTGGGACGGGGTCCTACGAGCAGTACTTC.

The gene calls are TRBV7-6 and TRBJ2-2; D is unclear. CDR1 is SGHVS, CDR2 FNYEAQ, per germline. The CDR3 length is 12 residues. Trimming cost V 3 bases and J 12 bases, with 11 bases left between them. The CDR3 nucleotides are TGTGCCAGCAGCTTGGAAGGGTTAAAGCTGTTTTTT. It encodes CASSLEGLKLFF.

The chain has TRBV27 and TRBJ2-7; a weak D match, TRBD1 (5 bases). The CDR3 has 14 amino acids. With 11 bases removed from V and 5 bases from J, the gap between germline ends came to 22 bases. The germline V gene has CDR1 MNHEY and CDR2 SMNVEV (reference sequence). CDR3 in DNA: TGTGCCGTCGGGTCGCGTAAACAAGGGGACGAGCAGTACTTC. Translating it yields CAVGSRKQGDEQYF.

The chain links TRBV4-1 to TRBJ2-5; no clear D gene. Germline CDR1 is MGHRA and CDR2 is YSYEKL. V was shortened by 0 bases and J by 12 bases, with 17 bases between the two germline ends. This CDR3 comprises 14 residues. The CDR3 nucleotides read TGCGCCAGCAGCCAAGATGCTAGGCCCCATCTCAAGTACTTC. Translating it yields CASSQDARPHLKYF.

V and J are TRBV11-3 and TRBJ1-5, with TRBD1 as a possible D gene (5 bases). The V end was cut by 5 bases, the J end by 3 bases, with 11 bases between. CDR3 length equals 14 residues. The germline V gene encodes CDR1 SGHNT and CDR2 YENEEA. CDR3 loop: CASSAPGLNQPQHF. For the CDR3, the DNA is TGTGCCAGCAGCGCACCGGGGCTCAATCAGCCCCAGCATTTT.

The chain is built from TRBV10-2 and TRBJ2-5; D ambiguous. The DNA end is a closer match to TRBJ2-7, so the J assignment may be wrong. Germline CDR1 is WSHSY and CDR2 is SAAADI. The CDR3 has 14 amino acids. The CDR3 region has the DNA TGCGCCAGCAGTGATAGCCTGTACTCCTACGAGCAGTACTTC. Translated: CASSDSLYSYEQYF.

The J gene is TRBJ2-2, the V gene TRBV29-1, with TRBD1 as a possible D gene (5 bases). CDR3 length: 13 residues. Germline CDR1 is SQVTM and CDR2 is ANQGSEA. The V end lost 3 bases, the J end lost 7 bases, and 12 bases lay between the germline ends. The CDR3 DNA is TGCAGCGTTGAGCCGACAAGGGGCGGGGAGCTGTTTTTT. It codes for CSVEPTRGGELFF.